These 24 T cell receptor beta chains originate from one sample sequenced in a study of Graves' ophthalmopathy and Graves' hyperthyroidism. RNA transcripts provided the template for amplifying TCR beta CDR3 regions. HTBI primers primed a first-round RT-PCR, and a second-round multiplex PCR followed. MiXCR, applied by TCRdb to the multiplex PCR reads, yields one record per CDR3 protein. The sample has roughly 160,000 distinct CDR3 sequences; 39% are singletons. Sequencing input: peripheral blood. These receptors were collected from a man aged 30 to 45 with Graves' ophthalmopathy.

This clonotype has only a few counts. This chain joins TRBV6-5 and TRBJ1-1; the match to TRBD1 covers 10 bases. CDR1 MNHEY and CDR2 SVGAGI come from the germline V gene. V shed 4 bases, J shed 1 base, and the junction held 3 bases outside the gene matches. This CDR3 contains 15 residues. The CDR3 here is CASSLGTGANTEAFF. The CDR3 nucleotides read TGTGCCAGCAGTTTAGGGACAGGGGCGAACACTGAAGCTTTCTTT.

There are many counts of this clonotype. The V call is TRBV28, the J call TRBJ2-2; 9 nucleotides agree with TRBD1. Looked up from germline, CDR1 is MDHEN and CDR2 is SYDVKM. This CDR3 is built from 16 residues. V shed 4 bases, J shed 6 bases, and the junction held 9 bases outside the gene matches. The CDR3 nucleotides are TGTGCCAGCAGTTCATCCGGGACAGGGTTGTCCGGGGAGCTGTTTTTT. Protein sequence: CASSSSGTGLSGELFF.

The chain links TRBV15 to TRBJ2-7; a weak D match, TRBD2 (6 bases). CDR1 is LNHNV, CDR2 YYDKDF, per germline (reference sequence). V was clipped by 3 bases and J by 0 bases, with 15 bases between them. The CDR3 is 16 residues long. Written as DNA, the CDR3 is TGTGCCACCAGCAGCCCCCCGGGACTGTCCTCCTACGAGCAGTACTTC. Protein sequence: CATSSPPGLSSYEQYF.

The sample holds many counts of this clonotype. The chain recombines TRBV2 with TRBJ2-7; no firm D call. Germline lookup yields CDR1 SNHLY and CDR2 FYNNEI. CDR3 length equals 14 residues. V lost 7 bases and J 2 bases, leaving 15 bases between the germline ends. CDR3 region: CASTQVQNPYEQYF. CDR3 coding DNA: TGTGCCAGCACCCAGGTACAAAATCCCTACGAGCAGTACTTC. The whole variable domain, filled in from reference TRBV2 and TRBJ2-7, reads EPEVTQTPSHQVTQMGQEVILRCVPISNHLYFYWYRQILGQKVEFLVSFYNNEISEKSEIFDDQFSVERPDGSNFTLKIRSTKLEDSAMYFCASTQVQNPYEQYFGPGTRLTVT.

The table lists this clonotype with many counts. DNA of the CDR3: TGTGCCAGCAGCTTAGGGGCGCGCAGTTCGGGAGCGCAGTACTTC. Translating gives CASSLGARSSGAQYF. The V and J genes are TRBV7-9 and TRBJ2-7, with D possibly TRBD2 on 6 matching bases. The V end was cut by 1 base, the J end by 9 bases, with 19 bases between. Germline V lookup: CDR1 SEHNR, CDR2 FQNEAQ (reference sequence). The CDR3 consists of 15 residues.

The chain links TRBV12-3 or TRBV12-4 to TRBJ1-1; no reliable D call. The CDR3 consists of 15 residues. V gave up 6 bases and J gave up 0 bases, with 14 bases separating them. The CDR3 spells CASRTSAVMNTEAFF. The CDR3 bases are TGTGCCAGCAGAACCTCGGCAGTAATGAACACTGAAGCTTTCTTT.

The chain employs TRBV30 and TRBJ1-2; 8 positions agree with TRBD1. The germline V gene has CDR1 GTSNPN and CDR2 SVGIG (reference sequence). The CDR3 length is 12 residues. Losses at the gene ends were 5 bases for V and 6 bases for J; bases not matched to a gene: 5. CDR3 residues: CAWLGTGDGYTF. DNA of the CDR3: TGTGCCTGGTTGGGGACAGGTGATGGCTACACCTTC.

The CDR3 loop is CASSSRVVYLNEQYF. DNA of the CDR3: TGTGCCAGCAGCTCCAGGGTCGTCTACTTAAACGAGCAGTACTTC. The chain has TRBV7-9 and TRBJ2-7; tentatively, D is TRBD1 (5 bases). This CDR3 has 15 amino acids. V lost 4 bases to trimming and J lost 5 bases, with 18 bases between them. Germline loops: CDR1 SEHNR, CDR2 FQNEAQ (reference sequence).

The J gene is TRBJ2-7, the V gene TRBV6-5; TRBD2 agrees at 8 bases. V was pared by 2 bases and J by 6 bases, with 15 bases of the junction left unmatched. This CDR3 contains 17 residues. CDR1 is MNHEY, CDR2 SVGAGI, per germline. Here the CDR3 DNA reads TGTGCCAGCAGTTACGGTCTAGCGGGCCTACTCCAGGGCGAGCAGTACTTC. The encoded protein is CASSYGLAGLLQGEQYF.

This clonotype has a handful of counts. Germline and junction disagree at one end, which may indicate a read error. The chain recombines TRBV2 with TRBJ1-1; 9 positions agree with TRBD1. This CDR3 has 14 amino acids. Germline loops: CDR1 SNHLY, CDR2 FYNNEI. The CDR3 reads CASSRRDRDTEAFF. The CDR3 nucleotides are TGTGCCAGCAGCCGCCGGGACAGGGACACTGAAGCCTTCTTT.

J is TRBJ1-2 and V is TRBV10-2; D not resolved. The CDR3 consists of 12 residues. Between the trimmed V and J ends, which lost 3 bases and 2 bases, there was a span of 4 bases. Per the germline V gene, CDR1 is WSHSY and CDR2 is SAAADI. The CDR3: CASSDQNYGYTF. CDR3 nucleotide sequence: TGCGCCAGCAGTGACCAAAACTATGGCTACACCTTC.

This clonotype was seen a handful of times. The gene calls are TRBV27 and TRBJ2-7; perhaps TRBD2 as D (5 bases). The V end was cut by 5 bases, the J end by 2 bases, with 10 bases between. Germline V gene data show CDR1 as MNHEY and CDR2 as SMNVEV (reference sequence). CDR3 length equals 13 residues. The CDR3: CASSRTVAYEQYF. In DNA form, the CDR3 reads TGTGCCAGCAGTAGGACTGTAGCCTACGAGCAGTACTTC.

This clonotype was found once. This chain uses TRBV6-1 with TRBJ2-7; D not resolved. The CDR3 is 12 residues long. In germline, CDR1 is MNHNS, CDR2 SASEGT. Trimming took 1 base from V and 2 from J, leaving 3 bases between them. The CDR3, as DNA: TGTGCCAGCAGTGAAGGGCCCTACGAGCAGTACTTC. This gives the protein CASSEGPYEQYF.

This clonotype was observed many times. This chain's CDR3 is CASSLDQLNTEAFF. The CDR3 region has the DNA TGTGCCAGCAGCTTAGACCAGCTGAACACTGAAGCTTTCTTT. The chain employs TRBV7-2 and TRBJ1-1; D gene unclear. The V end was cut by 1 base, the J end by 0 bases, with 6 bases between. This CDR3 is built from 14 residues. CDR1 SGHTA and CDR2 FQGNSA come from the germline V gene.

This clonotype came up many times. The chain employs TRBV7-9 and TRBJ1-6, with D unresolved. The V end lost 3 bases, the J end lost 6 bases, and 3 bases lay between the germline ends. The CDR3 has 12 residues. Germline V lookup: CDR1 SEHNR, CDR2 FQNEAQ (reference sequence). CDR3 protein: CASSLGNSPLHF. The CDR3 DNA reads TGTGCCAGCAGCTTGGGTAATTCACCCCTCCACTTT. The whole variable domain, filled in from reference TRBV7-9 and TRBJ1-6, reads DTGVSQNPRHKITKRGQNVTFRCDPISEHNRLYWYRQTLGQGPEFLTYFQNEAQLEKSRLLSDRFSAERPKGSFSTLEIQRTEQGDSAMYLCASSLGNSPLHFGNGTRLTVT.

This clonotype was recorded at least ten times. The CDR3 loop reads CASSSGGLAGFQETQYF. The DNA for the CDR3 is TGTGCCAGCAGTTCTGGGGGACTAGCGGGTTTTCAAGAGACCCAGTACTTC. V is TRBV12-3 or TRBV12-4 and J is TRBJ2-5, with 12 bases matching TRBD2. The V and J ends lost 4 bases and 2 bases, in that order; junction bases with no gene match: 8. CDR3 length: 17 amino acids.

The CDR3 coding sequence is TGTGCCTGGCGCAAACGGGTGTGGGAGACCCAGTACTTC. Its protein product is CAWRKRVWETQYF. The rearrangement uses TRBV30 and TRBJ2-5, with D unclear. Germline lookup yields CDR1 GTSNPN and CDR2 SVGIG (reference sequence). V was shortened by 5 bases and J by 5 bases, with 15 bases between the two germline ends. There are 13 residues in the CDR3.

The chain couples TRBV7-2 to TRBJ2-4, with TRBD2 matching 8 bases. Germline assignment: CDR1 SGHTA and CDR2 FQGNSA. V was clipped by 4 bases and J by 16 bases; unmatched bases: 6. The CDR3 extends over 11 amino acids. This CDR3 is CASSSGLARYF. DNA of the CDR3: TGTGCCAGCAGCTCTGGACTAGCAAGATACTTC.

This clonotype occurred many times. The chain carries TRBV6-2 or TRBV6-3 and TRBJ2-2, with TRBD2 matching 8 bases. Per the germline V gene, CDR1 is MNHEY and CDR2 is SVGEGT. Trimming at V came to 10 bases and at J to 7 bases, leaving 5 bases not matched to a gene. The CDR3 length is 12 residues. The CDR3 DNA reads TGTGCCACGAAGCGGGAGATCGGGGAGCTGTTTTTT. Its translation: CATKREIGELFF.

This clonotype occurred many times. The chain carries TRBV20-1 and TRBJ2-2; 7 bases match TRBD2. The CDR3 spans 13 residues. The junction had 9 bases not matched to a gene; V was cut back by 6 bases and J by 8 bases. Looked up from germline, CDR1 is DFQATT and CDR2 is SNEGSKA (reference sequence). In nucleotides, the CDR3 is TGCAGTGCCAACCCTCGGGGAGGGGGGGAGCTGTTTTTT. Encoded protein: CSANPRGGGELFF.

This clonotype came up a few times. The chain couples TRBV6-1 to TRBJ1-1, with 8 bases identical to TRBD1. The CDR3 loop spans 12 amino acids. The germline V gene encodes CDR1 MNHNS and CDR2 SASEGT. V lost 6 bases to trimming and J lost 3 bases; unmatched junction nucleotides: 0. The CDR3 DNA follows: TGTGCCAGCAGACAGGGGGACACTGAAGCTTTCTTT. Protein: CASRQGDTEAFF.

This clonotype was seen only a few times. The rearrangement uses TRBV25-1 and TRBJ1-1; possible D gene TRBD1, 5 bases. CDR1 and CDR2 from the germline V gene are MGHDK and SYGVNS. The CDR3 is made up of 14 amino acids. V lost 5 bases and J 6 bases, leaving 16 bases between the germline ends. CDR3 sequence (DNA): TGTGCCAGCAGTTCCCCGACAGTCCACGCTGAAGCTTTCTTT. This translates into CASSSPTVHAEAFF.

This clonotype was recorded many times. This rearrangement joins TRBV18 to TRBJ1-1; the match to TRBD1 covers 10 bases. Germline V gene sequence: CDR1 KGHSH, CDR2 LQKENI. The CDR3 consists of 13 residues. The junction had 7 bases not matched to a gene; V was cut back by 10 bases and J by 5 bases. DNA for the CDR3: TGTGCCACCTTGGACAGGGGGAATACTGAAGCTTTCTTT. It codes for CATLDRGNTEAFF.

The chain uses TRBV2 and TRBJ1-5; D remains unclear. The germline CDR1 and CDR2 sequences are SNHLY and FYNNEI. The CDR3 runs to 14 residues. V lost 3 bases, J lost 3 bases, and 9 bases lay in between. CDR3 sequence: CASSESILNQPQHF. The DNA for the CDR3 is TGTGCCAGCAGTGAGAGTATACTCAATCAGCCCCAGCATTTT. The entire variable domain, with the rest obtained from reference TRBV2 and TRBJ1-5, is as follows: EPEVTQTPSHQVTQMGQEVILRCVPISNHLYFYWYRQILGQKVEFLVSFYNNEISEKSEIFDDQFSVERPDGSNFTLKIRSTKLEDSAMYFCASSESILNQPQHFGDGTRLSIL.